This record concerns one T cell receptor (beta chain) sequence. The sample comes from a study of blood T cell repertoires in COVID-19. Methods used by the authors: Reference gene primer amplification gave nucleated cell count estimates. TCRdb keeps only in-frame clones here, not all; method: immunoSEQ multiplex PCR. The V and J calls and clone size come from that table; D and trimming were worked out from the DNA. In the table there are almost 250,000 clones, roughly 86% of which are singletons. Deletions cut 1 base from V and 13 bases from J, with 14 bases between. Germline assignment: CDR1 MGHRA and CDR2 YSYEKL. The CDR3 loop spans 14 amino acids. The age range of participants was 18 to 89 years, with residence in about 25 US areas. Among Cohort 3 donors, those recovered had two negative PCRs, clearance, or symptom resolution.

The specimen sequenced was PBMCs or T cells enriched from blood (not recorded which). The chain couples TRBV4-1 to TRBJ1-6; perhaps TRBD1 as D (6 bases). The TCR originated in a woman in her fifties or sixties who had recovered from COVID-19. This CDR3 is CASSQAQGARPLHF. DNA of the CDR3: TGCGCCAGCAGCCAAGCACAGGGCGCGAGGCCCCTCCACTTT.